Below are 14 T cell receptor beta chains sequenced from a single sample in a study of T cell repertoires in cytomegalovirus infection. TCRdb re-analysed the reads in MiXCR, keeping a single row per CDR3 protein. The sample lists some 500,000 distinct CDR3 sequences; 25% to 35% were seen once. No antigen has been assigned to these receptors. Sequences were derived from cultured PBMCs, sampled from culture after CMV antigen stimulation. The receptors were gathered from a human donor in good health (CMV status not recorded). Some clones in this sample may be carry-over from other donors' samples.

V is TRBV4-1 and J is TRBJ2-1; 8 bases map to TRBD2. CDR3 length: 19 residues. V gave up 1 base and J gave up 3 bases; unmatched junction bases: 14. Germline V CDR1 and CDR2: MGHRA, YSYEKL. CDR3 sequence reads: CASSQVGLAGGLGYNEQFF. The DNA of the CDR3 is TGCGCCAGCAGCCAAGTCGGCCTAGCGGGTGGCCTAGGCTACAATGAGCAGTTCTTC.

This clonotype has a count of ten or more. The genes are TRBV12-3 or TRBV12-4 and TRBJ1-1; D is perhaps TRBD1 (6 bases). Deletions cut 7 bases from V and 1 base from J, with 13 bases between. There are 14 residues in the CDR3. CDR3 sequence: CASKMDSQNTEAFF. DNA for the CDR3: TGTGCCAGCAAGATGGACAGCCAGAACACTGAAGCTTTCTTT.

Details on this clonotype: An end of the junction does not agree with germline; a read error may underlie this. The CDR3 nucleotides are TGTGCCAGCACCCTTCGGGACGACACTGACGCTTTCTTT. Translation: CASTLRDDTDAFF. This rearrangement joins TRBV12-3 or TRBV12-4 to TRBJ1-1; tentatively, D is TRBD1 (5 bases). CDR3 size: 13 residues.

The rearrangement joins TRBV7-2 to TRBJ2-3; the match to TRBD2 covers 8 bases. Trimming removed 1 base from V and 9 bases from J; junction bases left unmatched: 6. The CDR3 consists of 14 residues. The germline V gene has CDR1 SGHTA and CDR2 FQGNSA. CDR3 in amino acids: CASSLGLASRTQYF. The CDR3 region has the DNA TGTGCCAGCAGCTTAGGACTAGCGAGTAGGACGCAGTATTTT.

V is TRBV19 and J is TRBJ2-3; weak D call: TRBD2 (6 bases). The CDR3 extends over 15 amino acids. The germline V gene encodes CDR1 LNHDA and CDR2 SQIVND (reference sequence). Trimming shortened V by 4 bases and J by 2 bases, and 13 bases separated the two germline ends. The CDR3 nucleotides read TGTGCCAGTAGTACCACCGGGGGAGACACAGATACGCAGTATTTT. It encodes CASSTTGGDTDTQYF.

This clonotype was picked up a small number of times. The chain joins TRBV5-1 to TRBJ2-3, with 8 bases matching TRBD2. The CDR3 is 15 amino acids. V lost 2 bases, J lost 5 bases, and 7 bases stayed unmatched. CDR1 and CDR2 (germline): SGHRS, YFSETQ. The CDR3: CASSLLAERKDTQYF. In DNA, the CDR3 is TGCGCCAGCAGCTTACTAGCGGAGAGAAAAGATACGCAGTATTTT.

V gene TRBV7-2 combines with J gene TRBJ1-1, with 9 bases fitting TRBD1. The CDR3 contains 14 residues. Per the germline V gene, CDR1 is SGHTA and CDR2 is FQGNSA. The V segment lost 4 bases and the J segment 6 bases; nucleotides outside the gene matches: 6. The CDR3 sequence: CASSYRDRASEAFF. The CDR3 coding sequence is TGTGCCAGCAGCTACCGGGACAGGGCCTCTGAAGCTTTCTTT.

This clonotype was counted between two and nine times. The V gene is TRBV7-2, the J gene TRBJ1-5; tentatively, D is TRBD1 (5 bases). Germline assignment: CDR1 SGHTA and CDR2 FQGNSA. The length of the CDR3 is 14 residues. With 6 bases removed from V and 6 bases from J, the gap between germline ends came to 15 bases. As DNA, the CDR3 is TGTGCCAGCAGTTCCATGGGGGTTCGTCAGCCCCAGCATTTT. Translating it yields CASSSMGVRQPQHF.

CDR3 sequence: CASSPTRISNQPQHF. Here the CDR3 DNA reads TGTGCCAGCAGCCCGACGCGGATTAGCAATCAGCCCCAGCATTTT. V gene TRBV7-8 combines with J gene TRBJ1-5; D not certain. V was cut by 5 bases and J by 0 bases, with 11 bases left in between. Per the germline V gene, CDR1 is SGHVS and CDR2 is FQNEAQ. This CDR3 comprises 15 residues. The full variable domain, rest sourced from reference TRBV7-8 and TRBJ1-5, is GAGVSQSPRYKVAKRGQDVALRCDPISGHVSLFWYQQALGQGPEFLTYFQNEAQLDKSGLPSDRFFAERPEGSVSTLKIQRTQQEDSAVYLCASSPTRISNQPQHFGDGTRLSIL.

This clonotype was recorded only once. The chain couples TRBV19 to TRBJ1-2; D may be TRBD1 (5 bases). Germline CDR1 and CDR2: LNHDA and SQIVND (reference sequence). V was shortened by 1 base and J by 8 bases, with 11 bases between the two germline ends. The CDR3 consists of 13 residues. The CDR3 protein is CASSIAGARGYTF. DNA of the CDR3: TGTGCCAGTAGTATAGCCGGGGCGCGCGGCTACACCTTC.

This rearrangement joins TRBV6-2 or TRBV6-3 to TRBJ1-1, with a weak D call TRBD1 (5 bases). Germline V gives CDR1 MNHEY, CDR2 SVGEGT. CDR3 size: 13 residues. The V and J ends lost 2 bases and 8 bases respectively, with 12 bases between them. The CDR3 DNA sequence: TGTGCCAGCAGTTACGCCCAGGGCCTCGAAGCTTTCTTT. Translation gives CASSYAQGLEAFF.

This clonotype was counted only a few times. A junction end diverges from the germline sequence, so it may reflect a read error. The rearrangement uses TRBV4-1 and TRBJ2-3; the match to TRBD2 covers 8 bases. The germline V gene has CDR1 MGHRA and CDR2 YSYEKL. The CDR3 covers 13 residues. The CDR3 nucleotides are TGCGCCAGCAGCCAAGCACGGGAGGGCGGGTTGGATTTT. The encoded protein is CASSQAREGGLDF.

V usage is TRBV27 and J usage is TRBJ1-2, with a weak D call TRBD1 (6 bases). V was shortened by 8 bases and J by 10 bases, with 20 bases between the two germline ends. The CDR3 loop spans 13 amino acids. Germline V lookup: CDR1 MNHEY, CDR2 SMNVEV (reference sequence). The CDR3 nucleotides read TGTGCCAGCGCATACAGGGAACGGGATGACTACACCTTC. Translating it yields CASAYRERDDYTF.

This clonotype was recorded a few times. The chain carries TRBV7-6 and TRBJ1-1; D may be TRBD1 (5 bases). Trimming shortened V by 1 base and J by 4 bases, and 10 bases separated the two germline ends. CDR1 SGHVS and CDR2 FNYEAQ come from the germline V gene. CDR3 size: 14 residues. CDR3 loop: CASSLGGAGTEAFF. CDR3 DNA sequence: TGTGCCAGCAGCTTAGGGGGCGCGGGCACTGAAGCTTTCTTT.